The text below deals with one TCR beta chain. Its antigen is currently not known. Base qualities are not recorded, but no much larger clone differs from it by a single base. Counted from cysteine to phenylalanine, this CDR3 has 16 amino acids. Only the CDR3 region is kept as DNA, spanning 48 bases read in frame from base 1. Trimming removed 3 bases from V and 4 bases from J; the gene matches leave 7 bases unexplained. From the germline V gene, CDR1 is SGHTA and CDR2 is FQGNSA. The entry originates in a study of blood T cell repertoires in COVID-19 (dated by TCRdb to about 2020). The study in broad terms: Collaborator samples came from the United States, Italy and Spain and covered acute and convalescent phases of COVID-19. The repertoires were made available in a free public database intended to serve as a resource for research on the immune response to SARS-CoV-2. A de-identified subject ID, COVID-19 status, age in years and sex were almost always included in the sample metadata. Samples were obtained from the ongoing ImmuneRACE study (first 160 participants) and from over a thousand subjects provided by 6 global collaborators. Where available, HLA class I and class II types were obtained from metadata supplied by the sample provider rather than from assay-based typing. The prospective study material was composed of cDNA or gDNA derived from T cells, B-cell-depleted T cells, or PBMCs. The dataset comprised deeply sampled blood TCRbeta repertoires from subjects exposed to, actively infected with, or recovered from COVID-19. What the study reported, not specific to this receptor: Clinical and demographic metadata were provided uncurated, with the amount varying by source and participant.

Enrolling through a virtual design, the prospective study's participants ranged in age from roughly 18 to 89 years and lived across 24 United States geographic areas. To assign participants to cohorts, the prospective study relied on clinical history that participants themselves reported in a screening survey and a study questionnaire. ImmuneRACE Cohort 3 recovered participants were defined by two consecutive negative NP/OP PCR tests, healthcare professional clearance, or symptom resolution. In the prospective study, mobile phlebotomists collected whole blood, serum and a nasopharyngeal or oropharyngeal swab from each participant. Participants in the prospective study had the option to provide additional blood draws and questionnaires over an approximately 2-month period. Before DNA extraction, blood samples from the prospective study were shipped at room temperature or frozen. TCRbeta CDR3 regions were amplified from genomic DNA by means of the immunoSEQ Assay, a bias-controlled multiplex PCR. Per the source publication's procedure: The number of nucleated cells in each sample was estimated from the amplification of reference gene primers within the assay. To quantify the absolute abundance of each unique TCRbeta CDR3 rearrangement, sequence reads were collapsed and filtered. For each sample, productive Simpson clonality was calculated as the square root of Simpson's diversity index across productive rearrangements. TCRdb stores this immuneACCESS table with in-frame sequences only. Part of the clones is absent; in the studies checked, under half of the shortfall reflects unresolved V genes, and no reason is known for the rest. For V, J and clone size, that table is used; D and trimming come from the DNA. This sample is represented by fewer than 350,000 clones; around 90% of them were singletons. Around 5.8% of the sample rests with the top ten.

This receptor was identified in a woman between 35 and 50 years old who had recovered from COVID-19. The material sequenced was PBMCs or T cells enriched from blood (not recorded which). The chain employs TRBV7-2 and TRBJ2-1, and 9 junctional nucleotides match TRBD1. In nucleotides, the sequence is TGTGCCAGCAGCTTTTCGTCCGGACAGGGGTACAATGAGCAGTTCTTC. Its protein is CASSFSSGQGYNEQFF.